The clone carrying this T cell receptor (beta chain) has ten or more counts. This specimen comes from a study of T cell repertoires in cytomegalovirus infection. TCRdb called the reads again in MiXCR, with one record for every CDR3 protein. Of around 350,000 distinct CDR3 sequences detected, less than 20% appear once; the ten largest clones hold around 8.6%. The CDR3 runs 15 residues. The germline CDR1 and CDR2 sequences are SGHTA and FQGNSA. Trimming removed 5 bases from V and 4 bases from J, with 16 bases in between. The TCR comes from a human donor in good health (CMV status not recorded). Some clones in this sample may be carry-over from other donors' samples. The sequenced material came from PBMCs. This chain joins TRBV7-2 and TRBJ2-3; a possible D gene is TRBD2 (6 bases). The chain's CDR3 is CASSPRRGYADTQYF. CDR3 nucleotides: TGTGCCAGCAGCCCGAGACGGGGGTACGCAGATACGCAGTATTTT.